The entry below gives a single T cell receptor (beta chain) sequence along with its context. What it recognizes is unknown. These data belong to a study of cytomegalovirus exposure and HLA in healthy donors. Study in general: Researchers found that roughly 77% of a few hundred genotyped donors fell within the Caucasian-associated ancestry cluster.

Findings of the study overall: Per a prior analysis, the majority of TCR beta V segments were productive roughly 90% or roughly 30% of the time. Later, TCR association rates were found to vary by HLA locus, highest for DRB1 and lowest for HLA-C. A later analysis reportedly found that, within productive TCRs, an Asian-associated ancestry cluster had fewer N-insertions than the mean observed across the approximately 600 donors.

The PCR had 60 Vbeta and 13 Jbeta primers. Here immunoSEQ multiplex PCR was the method, and the copy in TCRdb shows in-frame clones only, minus some. This table has approximately 86,000 clones, about two thirds appearing once. The junction had 6 bases not matched to a gene; V was cut back by 4 bases and J by 7 bases. Looked up from germline, CDR1 is LGHNA and CDR2 is YSLEER. The CDR3 length is 15 residues. This TCR was recovered from a man aged 55 to 70 in good health and CMV-seronegative. This sequence joins TRBV4-3 and TRBJ1-6, with 8 bases fitting TRBD1. Sequencing input: PBMCs. The CDR3 DNA reads as TGCGCCAGCAGCCTCCGACAGGGGCAGAATTCACCCCTCCACTTT. Its protein is CASSLRQGQNSPLHF.